These 18 T cell receptor beta chains were all obtained from the same sample, sequenced in a study of vaccination and CD4 T cells after COVID-19 (dated by TCRdb to 2022 to 2024). According to the study, the label for this sample's treatment or condition signals: roughly nine-day PBMC culture with coronavirus spike peptide pools or control peptides (ViraFEST assay). Library preparation was by PCR. Sequencing was performed on an Illumina iSeq 100. DNA from cultured CD4+ T cells was subjected to TCR sequencing with the Oncomine TCR Beta short-read assay at the Johns Hopkins FTIC core. TCRdb redid the processing of the public reads, applying fastp at Q25 and MiXCR, and retained in-frame beta chains. One record per CDR3 amino acid sequence lists the most common genes and DNA. In all, the sample holds around 25,000 distinct CDR3 sequences, and under 70% of those were seen once. The top ten clonotypes cover roughly 3.1% of the sample.

These receptors' antigens are unknown. Sequencing was done on a sample of CD4+ T cells from blood, cultured in vitro. Source of these receptors: a human donor who had recovered from COVID-19.

The chain carries TRBV25-1 and TRBJ2-1, with TRBD1 as a possible D gene (5 bases). V was shortened by 2 bases and J by 5 bases, with 16 bases between the two germline ends. CDR3 length: 16 amino acids. Germline values: CDR1 MGHDK, CDR2 SYGVNS. The CDR3 region is CASSEPQGYGHNEQFF. In DNA, the CDR3 is TGTGCCAGCAGTGAACCTCAGGGATACGGTCACAATGAGCAGTTCTTC.

This clonotype was counted a few times. The CDR3 DNA follows: TGTGCCAGCAGCCTCGGGACTAGCAACTACGAGCAGTACTTC. Translation: CASSLGTSNYEQYF. The chain uses TRBV7-2 and TRBJ2-7, with 9 bases aligning to TRBD2. This CDR3 contains 14 residues. Germline V lookup: CDR1 SGHTA, CDR2 FQGNSA. The J segment lost 3 bases and the V segment lost 5 bases, leaving 5 bases of the junction unmatched.

The rearrangement uses TRBV23-1 and TRBJ2-7; D possibly corresponds to TRBD2 (5 bases). TRBV23-1 is sorted into the ORF group, with uncertain function. V was pared by 2 bases and J by 7 bases, with 6 bases between. The CDR3 is 11 residues long. DNA of the CDR3: TGCGCCAGCAGTCAACGCGGGGAGCAGTACTTC. It is translated as CASSQRGEQYF.

The chain uses TRBV10-3 and TRBJ1-2; tentatively, D is TRBD1 (6 bases). The CDR3 is 13 residues long. The germline gives CDR1 ENHRY, CDR2 SYGVKD. The V and J ends lost 0 bases and 7 bases respectively, with 9 bases between them. The CDR3 DNA follows: TGTGCCATCAGTGAGTCGAGGGGGGTTGGCTACACCTTC. This gives the protein CAISESRGVGYTF.

The genes are TRBV2 and TRBJ1-6; D is possibly TRBD1 (5 bases). This CDR3 has 14 amino acids. CDR1 is SNHLY, CDR2 FYNNEI, per germline. Trimming stripped 1 base from V and 5 bases from J, with 6 bases between. The CDR3 DNA sequence: TGTGCCAGCAGTGAAGAGGGGAATAATTCACCCCTCCACTTT. It specifies CASSEEGNNSPLHF.

The genes are TRBV27 and TRBJ1-5; 10 positions agree with TRBD1. The CDR3 is 15 amino acids. V shed 8 bases and J 8 bases; nucleotides not matched to a gene: 12. Germline loops: CDR1 MNHEY, CDR2 SMNVEV (reference sequence). The DNA of the CDR3 is TGTGCCAGCGGTCTGACCGGGACAGGGGTCGAGCCCCAGCATTTT. Translating it yields CASGLTGTGVEPQHF.

V gene TRBV14 combines with J gene TRBJ1-1, with 7 positions matching TRBD1. Germline assignment: CDR1 SGHDN and CDR2 FVKESK. V trimming: 2 bases; J trimming: 3 bases; junction bases outside the gene matches: 12. The CDR3 contains 17 residues. The CDR3 here is CASSQSKPGGWDTEAFF. In DNA form, the CDR3 reads TGTGCCAGCAGCCAATCGAAACCAGGGGGATGGGACACTGAAGCTTTCTTT. Full variable domain (missing parts from reference TRBV14 and TRBJ1-1): EAGVTQFPSHSVIEKGQTVTLRCDPISGHDNLYWYRRVMGKEIKFLLHFVKESKQDESGMPNNRFLAERTGGTYSTLKVQPAELEDSGVYFCASSQSKPGGWDTEAFFGQGTRLTVV.

This clonotype has more than one count but fewer than ten. The gene calls are TRBV2 and TRBJ2-2; no clear D gene. The CDR3 loop spans 14 amino acids. V dropped 6 bases and J dropped 0 bases, with 8 bases sitting between them. Germline values: CDR1 SNHLY, CDR2 FYNNEI. CDR3 coding DNA: TGTGCCAGCAGCGCAGCCACGAACACCGGGGAGCTGTTTTTT. Translating it yields CASSAATNTGELFF.

The V call is TRBV5-1, the J call TRBJ1-2; TRBD1 might be the D (5 bases). V dropped 4 bases and J dropped 4 bases, with 14 bases sitting between them. Per germline, CDR1 SGHRS and CDR2 YFSETQ. The CDR3 is 14 amino acids. CDR3 region: CASSREGFAYGYTF. CDR3 bases: TGCGCCAGCAGCCGAGAGGGGTTCGCCTATGGCTACACCTTC. Filled out from reference TRBV5-1 and TRBJ1-2, the complete variable domain reads KAGVTQTPRYLIKTRGQQVTLSCSPISGHRSVSWYQQTPGQGLQFLFEYFSETQRNKGNFPGRFSGRQFSNSRSEMNVSTLELGDSALYLCASSREGFAYGYTFGSGTRLTVV.

This rearrangement joins TRBV19 to TRBJ2-1; D gene ambiguous. Germline CDR1 and CDR2: LNHDA and SQIVND (reference sequence). This CDR3 spans 14 amino acids. Trimming removed 3 bases at V and 6 bases at J, with 12 bases between. CDR3 coding DNA: TGTGCCAGTAGTATTCTTTCTACCAGCAATGAGCAGTTCTTC. Translating it yields CASSILSTSNEQFF.

This chain joins TRBV27 and TRBJ2-2; 12 bases match TRBD1. V lost 5 bases to trimming and J lost 4 bases; unmatched junction nucleotides: 5. The germline CDR1 and CDR2 sequences are MNHEY and SMNVEV (reference sequence). CDR3 length: 16 residues. The CDR3 DNA reads TGTGCCAGCAGTCCATGGGACAGGGGGCGCACCGGGGAGCTGTTTTTT. Encoded protein: CASSPWDRGRTGELFF.

This clonotype was observed a handful of times. The chain is built from TRBV20-1 and TRBJ2-7; D perhaps matches TRBD1 (6 bases). CDR1 and CDR2 (germline): DFQATT, SNEGSKA (reference sequence). The CDR3 is made up of 14 amino acids. The ends were cut back, 7 bases at V and 0 bases at J, with 16 bases in the middle. CDR3 sequence reads: CSGKRDISSYEQYF. CDR3 nucleotides: TGCAGTGGTAAACGGGACATCAGCTCCTACGAGCAGTACTTC.

The chain carries TRBV7-2 and TRBJ2-7, with 10 bases matching TRBD1. V gave up 0 bases and J gave up 6 bases; unmatched junction bases: 8. This CDR3 contains 16 residues. CDR1 SGHTA and CDR2 FQGNSA come from the germline V gene. The CDR3 bases are TGTGCCAGCAGCTTAGCCTATGGGGACAGGGGCATCGAGCAGTACTTC. Translated, it gives CASSLAYGDRGIEQYF. The whole variable domain, filled in from reference TRBV7-2 and TRBJ2-7, reads GAGVSQSPSNKVTEKGKDVELRCDPISGHTALYWYRQSLGQGLEFLIYFQGNSAPDKSGLPSDRFSAERTGGSVSTLTIQRTQQEDSAVYLCASSLAYGDRGIEQYFGPGTRLTVT.

The chain carries TRBV30 and TRBJ2-7; D not certain. This CDR3 comprises 13 residues. Germline CDR1 is GTSNPN and CDR2 is SVGIG (reference sequence). Trimming removed 1 base from V and 0 bases from J, with 7 bases in between. DNA for the CDR3: TGTGCCTGGAGTGAGGGCTTCTCCTACGAGCAGTACTTC. Translation: CAWSEGFSYEQYF.

This sequence joins TRBV6-2 or TRBV6-3 and TRBJ2-7; D remains unclear. The ends were cut back, 5 bases at V and 4 bases at J, with 9 bases in the middle. The CDR3 covers 12 residues. CDR1 and CDR2 (germline): MNHEY, SVGEGT. CDR3 coding DNA: TGTGCCAGCAGTCACCGCCATTACGAGCAGTACTTC. Amino acid sequence: CASSHRHYEQYF.

The chain combines TRBV15 with TRBJ2-2; 8 bases align to TRBD2. The V gene end was trimmed by 4 bases and the J gene end by 4 bases; junction bases not matched to a gene: 5. The CDR3 has 15 amino acids. Germline CDR1 reads LNHNV; CDR2 reads YYDKDF (reference sequence). In DNA form, the CDR3 reads TGTGCCACCAGCACCCGGGGGGGCCCCACCGGGGAGCTGTTTTTT. Amino acids: CATSTRGGPTGELFF.

The rearrangement joins TRBV15 to TRBJ1-2, with unresolved D. Deletions cut 3 bases from V and 7 bases from J, with 12 bases between. The V gene's germline CDR1 is LNHNV and CDR2 YYDKDF (reference sequence). The CDR3 consists of 13 residues. The CDR3 sequence: CATSRDGPAGYTF. The CDR3 nucleotides are TGTGCCACCAGCAGGGACGGGCCGGCTGGCTACACCTTC.

This chain connects TRBV10-3 to TRBJ2-5; TRBD2 is a possible D gene (6 bases). Trimming removed 0 bases from V and 2 bases from J, with 7 bases in between. Germline CDR1 and CDR2: ENHRY and SYGVKD. This CDR3 spans 14 amino acids. The DNA of the CDR3 is TGTGCCATCAGTGAGTCGGGGGGTCAAGAGACCCAGTACTTC. Its translation is CAISESGGQETQYF.